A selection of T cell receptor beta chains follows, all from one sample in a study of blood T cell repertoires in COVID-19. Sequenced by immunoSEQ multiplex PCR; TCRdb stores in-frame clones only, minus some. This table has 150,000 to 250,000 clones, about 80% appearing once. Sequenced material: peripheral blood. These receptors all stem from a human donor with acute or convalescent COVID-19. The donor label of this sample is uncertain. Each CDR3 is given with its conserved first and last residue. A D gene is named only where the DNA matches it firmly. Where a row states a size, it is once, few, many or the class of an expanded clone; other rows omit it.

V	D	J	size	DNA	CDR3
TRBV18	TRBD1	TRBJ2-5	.	TGTGCCAGCTCACTGGACAGGGCGCAGGAGACCCAGTACTTC	CASSLDRAQETQYF
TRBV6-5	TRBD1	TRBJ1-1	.	TGTGCCAGCAGACACCCCTCGACAGGGATGACTGAAGCTTTCTTT	CASRHPSTGMTEAFF
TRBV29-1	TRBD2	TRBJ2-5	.	TGCAGCGAACTAGCGGGAGCTCAAGAGACCCAGTACTTC	CSELAGAQETQYF
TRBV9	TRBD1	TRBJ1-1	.	TGTGCCAGCAGCGTAGATTCAGGGGGGACCACTGAAGCTTTCTTT	CASSVDSGGTTEAFF
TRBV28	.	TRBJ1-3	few	TGTGCCAGCAGTGCGATTAGCTCTGGAAACACCATATATTTT	CASSAISSGNTIYF
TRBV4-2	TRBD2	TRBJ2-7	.	TGTGCCAGCAGCCGTCTAAGCGGGAGGGCTGGAATGAACGAGCAGTACTTC	CASSRLSGRAGMNEQYF
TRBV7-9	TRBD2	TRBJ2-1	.	TGTGCCAGCAGTTTGCCCTCGGGAGGGCAGAATGAGCAGTTCTTC	CASSLPSGGQNEQFF
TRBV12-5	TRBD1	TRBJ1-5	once	TGTGCTAGTGGTCCGGGACAGGGCTTAAGGCAGCCCCAGCATTTT	CASGPGQGLRQPQHF
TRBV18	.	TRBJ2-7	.	TGTGCCAGCTCACCCCGGGACTCTGTACACGAGCAGTACTTC	CASSPRDSVHEQYF
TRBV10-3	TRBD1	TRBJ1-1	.	TGTGCCACTAGACCGGGACAGGTCTTCAGCAGAGGTGAAGCTTTCTTT	CATRPGQVFSRGEAFF
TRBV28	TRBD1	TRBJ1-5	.	TGTGCCAGCAGTTTATCGGTGCCAGGGGGCGATCAGCCCCAGCATTTT	CASSLSVPGGDQPQHF
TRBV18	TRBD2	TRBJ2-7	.	TGTGCCAGCTCTCCCTCCGGGGGGTACGAGCAGTACTTC	CASSPSGGYEQYF
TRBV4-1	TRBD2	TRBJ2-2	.	TGCGCCAGCAGCCAAGTAGGAGCGGGAGATAAAAATTCCGGGGAGCTGTTTTTT	CASSQVGAGDKNSGELFF
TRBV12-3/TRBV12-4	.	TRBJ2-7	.	TGTGCCAGCAGTCCCCGTGGGCCCGACGAGCAGTACTTC	CASSPRGPDEQYF
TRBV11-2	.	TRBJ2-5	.	TGTGCCAGCAGCTTAAGGGGGAAGGGTGGGGAGACCCAGTACTTC	CASSLRGKGGETQYF
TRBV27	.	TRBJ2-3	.	TGTGCCAGCAGTTCAAAAATCCAGGGTTATCATACGCAGTATTTT	CASSSKIQGYHTQYF
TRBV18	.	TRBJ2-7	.	TGTGCCAGCTCACCGGAAGCAGGGTTCGCCTACGAGCAGTACTTC	CASSPEAGFAYEQYF
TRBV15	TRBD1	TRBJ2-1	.	TGTGCCACCAGCCCCTTGGGGACAGGGGTGGATGAGCAGTTCTTC	CATSPLGTGVDEQFF
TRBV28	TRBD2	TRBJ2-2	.	TGTGCCAGCAGGGGAGCGGGAACGAACACCGGGGAGCTGTTTTTT	CASRGAGTNTGELFF
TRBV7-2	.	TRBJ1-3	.	TGTGCCAGCAGCTTAGCGGCAGACTCTGGAAACACCATATATTTT	CASSLAADSGNTIYF
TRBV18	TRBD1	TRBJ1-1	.	TGTGCCAGCTCATCTAAAAGGGACAGGGGATTAAACACTGAAGCTTTCTTT	CASSSKRDRGLNTEAFF
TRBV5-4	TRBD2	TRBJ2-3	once	TGTGCCAGCAGCCCCCGGGACTACACAGATACGCAGTATTTT	CASSPRDYTDTQYF
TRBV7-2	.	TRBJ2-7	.	TGTGCCAGCGCAGAACAGCAGGGCAGTATCTACGAGCAGTACTTC	CASAEQQGSIYEQYF
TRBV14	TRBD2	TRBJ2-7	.	TGTGCCAGCAGCCCAGGACTAGCGGGATCCTACGAGCAGTACTTC	CASSPGLAGSYEQYF
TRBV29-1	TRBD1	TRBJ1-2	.	TGCAGCGTTGGACAGGGTTTGGAGTATGGCTACACCTTC	CSVGQGLEYGYTF
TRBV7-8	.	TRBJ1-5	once	TGTGCCAGCAGCTCTAGGGGTACAGTATTCAATCAGCCCCAGCATTTT	CASSSRGTVFNQPQHF
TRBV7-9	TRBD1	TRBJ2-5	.	TGTGCCAGCAGCTTAGCGGGACAGGGTCAGACCCAGTACTTC	CASSLAGQGQTQYF
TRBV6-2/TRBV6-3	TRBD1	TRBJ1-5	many	TGTGCCAGCAGCAAGACAGGGGCGGGCAATCAGCCCCAGCATTTT	CASSKTGAGNQPQHF
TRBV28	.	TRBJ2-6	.	TGTGCCAGCAGAGCACGCTCTGGGGCCAACGTCCTGACTTTC	CASRARSGANVLTF
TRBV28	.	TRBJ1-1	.	TGTGCCAGCAGACGGGGAGAGGACACTGAAGCTTTCTTT	CASRRGEDTEAFF
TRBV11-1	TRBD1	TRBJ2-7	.	TGTGCCAGCAGCTCTGACAGGGGTTACGAGCAGTACTTC	CASSSDRGYEQYF
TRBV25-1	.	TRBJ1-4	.	TGTGCCAGCAGCCACCCGCGGGGCGAGCATGAAAAACTGTTTTTT	CASSHPRGEHEKLFF
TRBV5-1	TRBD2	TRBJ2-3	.	TGCGCCAGCAGCTTGGGAGTAGCGGGCGGCACAGATACGCAGTATTTT	CASSLGVAGGTDTQYF
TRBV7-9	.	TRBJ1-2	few	TGTGCCAGCAGCTCGGAGACCTATGGCTACACCTTC	CASSSETYGYTF
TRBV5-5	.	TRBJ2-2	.	TGTGCCAGCAGCCTGGCGGTGCCGACGAGGTCCGGGGAGCTGTTTTTT	CASSLAVPTRSGELFF
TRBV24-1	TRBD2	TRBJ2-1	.	TGTGCCACCAGTGACACCCGTAGCGGGGCCTACAATGAGCAGTTCTTC	CATSDTRSGAYNEQFF
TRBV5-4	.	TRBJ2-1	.	TGTGCCAGCAGCTTGGCGGTTAGCTCCTACAATGAGCAGTTCTTC	CASSLAVSSYNEQFF
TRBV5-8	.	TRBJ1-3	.	TGTGCCAGCAGGCAAAAAGCGGCTGGAAACACCATATATTTT	CASRQKAAGNTIYF
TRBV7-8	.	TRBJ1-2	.	TGTGCCAGCAGCTTAGGGTTAGGGGATTATGGCTACACCTTC	CASSLGLGDYGYTF
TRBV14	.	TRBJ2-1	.	TGTGCCAGCAGTCAAGCAGCTAGCGTTGGCGTGTATGAGCAGTTCTTC	CASSQAASVGVYEQFF
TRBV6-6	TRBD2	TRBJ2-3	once	TGTGCCAGCAGTTCTAGCGGGAGGGCGGATACGCAGTATTTT	CASSSSGRADTQYF
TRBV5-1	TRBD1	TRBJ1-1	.	TGCGCCAGCAGCCTTTGGACAGGGGGCACTGAAGCTTTCTTT	CASSLWTGGTEAFF
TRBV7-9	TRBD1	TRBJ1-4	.	TGTGCCAGCAGCCTGGGACAGGGCTCAAATGAAAAACTGTTTTTT	CASSLGQGSNEKLFF
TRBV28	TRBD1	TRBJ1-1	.	TGTGCCAGCAGTTCCCCCGGGACAGGGGGCACTGAAGCTTTCTTT	CASSSPGTGGTEAFF
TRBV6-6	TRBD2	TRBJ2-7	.	TGTGCCAGCAGACCCGGGACTAGCACCTACGAGCAGTACTTC	CASRPGTSTYEQYF
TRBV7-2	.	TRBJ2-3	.	TGTGCCAGCAGCTTAATCAGTGGGGGGGCTAGCACAGATACGCAGTATTTT	CASSLISGGASTDTQYF
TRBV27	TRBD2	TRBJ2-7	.	TGTGCCAGCAGTCCTAGGACTAGCGACTACGAGCAGTACTTC	CASSPRTSDYEQYF
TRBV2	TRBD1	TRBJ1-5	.	TGTGCCAGCAGGGGACAGGGCTTCAATCAGCCCCAGCATTTT	CASRGQGFNQPQHF
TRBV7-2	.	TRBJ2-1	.	TGTGCCAGCAGCTCTTCTAGCGCTCAGTCCTACAATGAGCAGTTCTTC	CASSSSSAQSYNEQFF
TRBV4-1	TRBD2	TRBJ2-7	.	TGCGCCAGCAGCCGAGGACTAGCGGGAGGCACAAGCTACGAGCAGTACTTC	CASSRGLAGGTSYEQYF
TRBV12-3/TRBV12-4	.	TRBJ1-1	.	TGTGCCAGCAGCGGTGGGACAAGTGTTCTGTCTTTCTTT	CASSGGTSVLSFF
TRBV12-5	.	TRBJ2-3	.	TGTGCTAGCTGCAGGGAGGCAGATACGCAGTATTTT	CASCREADTQYF
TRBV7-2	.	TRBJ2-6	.	TGTGCCAGCAGCGGGCGATTCCTTGGGGCCAACGTCCTGACTTTC	CASSGRFLGANVLTF
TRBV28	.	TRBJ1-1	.	TGTGCCAGCAGTCCCCCCGCTAGGACTGAAGCTTTCTTT	CASSPPARTEAFF
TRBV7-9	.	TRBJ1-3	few	TGTGCCAGCAGCCTAACTCGGGTCGACACCATATATTTT	CASSLTRVDTIYF
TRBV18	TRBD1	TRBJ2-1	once	TGTGCCAGCTCAAAGGGGACAGGGATCGGCTACAATGAGCAGTTCTTC	CASSKGTGIGYNEQFF